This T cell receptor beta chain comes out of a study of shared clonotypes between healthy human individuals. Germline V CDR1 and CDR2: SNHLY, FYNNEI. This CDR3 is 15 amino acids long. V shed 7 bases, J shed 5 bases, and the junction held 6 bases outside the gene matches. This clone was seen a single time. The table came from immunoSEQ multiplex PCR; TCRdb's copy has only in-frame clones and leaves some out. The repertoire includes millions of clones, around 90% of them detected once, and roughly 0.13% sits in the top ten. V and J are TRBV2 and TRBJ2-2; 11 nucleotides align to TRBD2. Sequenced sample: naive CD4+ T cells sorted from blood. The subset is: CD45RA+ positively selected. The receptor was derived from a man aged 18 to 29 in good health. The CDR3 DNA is TGTGCCAGCAACCCCTTAGCGGGAGGGACCGGGGAGCTGTTTTTT. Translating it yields CASNPLAGGTGELFF.